The 10 T cell receptor beta chains reported below all come from one sample, sequenced in a study of vaccination and CD4 T cells after COVID-19. Noted treatment: approximately 11-day PBMC culture with coronavirus spike peptide pools or control peptides (ViraFEST assay). Ahead of the COVID-19 pandemic (2011-2018), the CD4+ T cells of the unexposed donor were collected. These receptors have no known antigen. The Oncomine TCR Beta short-read assay was applied to DNA of cultured CD4+ T cells. MiXCR, applied by TCRdb to the PCR reads, yields one record per CDR3 protein. Among 6,500 to 7,500 distinct CDR3 sequences, about 36% were seen once, and the ten largest hold roughly 40%. The specimen was CD4+ T cells from blood, cultured in vitro. The receptors originated from a human donor in good health.

The sample holds a few counts of this clonotype. The chain uses TRBV6-1 and TRBJ1-2; no reliable D call. CDR1 and CDR2 from the germline V gene are MNHNS and SASEGT. Trimming removed 2 bases from V and 5 bases from J, with 15 bases in between. The length of the CDR3 is 15 residues. CDR3 sequence reads: CASSENWSPAYGYTF. For the CDR3, the DNA is TGTGCCAGCAGTGAAAATTGGTCACCGGCATATGGCTACACCTTC.

This chain joins TRBV5-1 and TRBJ1-1; 7 bases are shared with TRBD1. Losses at the gene ends were 4 bases for V and 1 base for J; bases not matched to a gene: 7. The length of the CDR3 is 15 residues. Germline values: CDR1 SGHRS, CDR2 YFSETQ. Written as DNA, the CDR3 is TGCGCCAGCAGCCCCCTGGCAGGGGGGAACACTGAAGCTTTCTTT. Protein sequence: CASSPLAGGNTEAFF. The whole variable domain, remainder taken from reference TRBV5-1 and TRBJ1-1, is KAGVTQTPRYLIKTRGQQVTLSCSPISGHRSVSWYQQTPGQGLQFLFEYFSETQRNKGNFPGRFSGRQFSNSRSEMNVSTLELGDSALYLCASSPLAGGNTEAFFGQGTRLTVV.

This clonotype showed up just a few times. The V and J genes are TRBV10-2 and TRBJ1-5; D might be TRBD1 (5 bases). V shed 6 bases and J shed 0 bases, with 24 bases lying between them. Germline V gene data show CDR1 as WSHSY and CDR2 as SAAADI. The CDR3 totals 19 residues. The CDR3 here is CASRRGGQATSRSNQPQHF. Here the CDR3 DNA reads TGCGCCAGCAGGAGGGGAGGGCAGGCAACCTCTCGTAGCAATCAGCCCCAGCATTTT.

The chain has TRBV12-3 or TRBV12-4 and TRBJ1-2, with D hard to call. Trimming stripped 6 bases from V and 8 bases from J, with 22 bases between. The CDR3 length is 15 residues. The CDR3 DNA sequence: TGTGCCAGCAGCACCCCTGGATGGGAAAGGGCCGGCTACACCTTC. Translating gives CASSTPGWERAGYTF.

V and J are TRBV7-2 and TRBJ2-2; D is perhaps TRBD1 or TRBD2 (5 bases each). Germline assignment: CDR1 SGHTA and CDR2 FQGNSA. The CDR3 has 15 amino acids. Trimming pared 1 base from V and 5 bases from J, leaving 11 bases between. The CDR3, as DNA: TGTGCCAGCAGCTTAGGGGGGACGGGGACCGGGGAGCTGTTTTTT. Translated: CASSLGGTGTGELFF.

J is TRBJ1-3 and V is TRBV5-6; D call uncertain. The germline gives CDR1 SGHDT, CDR2 YYEEEE. The CDR3 sequence is 13 residues long. Trimming stripped 0 bases from V and 5 bases from J, with 6 bases between. The CDR3 reads CASSLDVRNTIYF. As DNA, the CDR3 is TGTGCCAGCAGCTTGGACGTTAGAAACACCATATATTTT.

The V call is TRBV9, the J call TRBJ2-7; D possibly matches TRBD1 or TRBD2 (5 bases each). Germline CDR1 is SGDLS and CDR2 is YYNGEE. V lost 4 bases, J lost 2 bases, and 13 bases lay in between. The length of the CDR3 is 14 residues. The CDR3 bases are TGTGCCAGCAGCCCCTCCGGGGCGCCCTACGAGCAGTACTTC. It specifies CASSPSGAPYEQYF.

The V gene is TRBV7-9, the J gene TRBJ1-3; no clear D. The germline gives CDR1 SEHNR, CDR2 FQNEAQ (reference sequence). The ends were cut back, 3 bases at V and 1 base at J, with 7 bases in the middle. CDR3 length: 14 amino acids. CDR3 coding DNA: TGTGCCAGCAGCTTCTCGGGTTCTGGAAACACCATATATTTT. Translating gives CASSFSGSGNTIYF.

Only a few counts were recorded for this clonotype. The J gene is TRBJ1-1, the V gene TRBV10-3; 8 nucleotides align to TRBD1. V gave up 4 bases and J gave up 1 base; unmatched junction bases: 5. The CDR3 sequence is 15 residues long. The germline V gene encodes CDR1 ENHRY and CDR2 SYGVKD. The DNA of the CDR3 is TGTGCCATCAGTGGAAGGACAGGGTGGAACACTGAAGCTTTCTTT. It codes for CAISGRTGWNTEAFF.

This clonotype was detected once. This rearrangement joins TRBV9 to TRBJ2-5; D might be TRBD1 (6 bases). The CDR3 consists of 17 residues. Between the trimmed V and J ends, which lost 3 bases and 2 bases, there was a span of 20 bases. Looked up from germline, CDR1 is SGDLS and CDR2 is YYNGEE. This CDR3 reads CASSERGNGWVQETQYF. The CDR3 region has the DNA TGTGCCAGCAGCGAGAGGGGGAACGGTTGGGTACAAGAGACCCAGTACTTC.